Listed below are T cell receptor beta chains from one sample, sequenced in a study of CD8 T cells in ankylosing spondylitis. Via MiXCR, TCRdb re-called the 5' RACE reads, giving one row per CDR3 protein. The sample contains about 210,000 distinct CDR3 sequences, about 6.7% of which appear only once. Sequencing was carried out using blood, either unsorted or a sorted T cell fraction (not recorded which). The receptor source for this set is a male donor with ankylosing spondylitis. Each CDR3 is given with its conserved first and last residue. D genes are given only for firm matches. Some rows mark clone size as missing; the rest say once, few, many or name a class of expanded clone.

V gene,J gene,clone size,D gene,CDR3 DNA,CDR3 protein
TRBV7-9,TRBJ1-3,many,-,TGTGCCAGCAGCCGGACTAAGAGGGCTGGAAACACCATATATTTT,CASSRTKRAGNTIYF
TRBV6-5,TRBJ2-5,many,-,TGTGCCAGCAGTTACTCGAGGTTACAAGAGACCCAGTACTTC,CASSYSRLQETQYF
TRBV6-4,TRBJ2-3,many,-,TGTGCCAGCAGTGACGGATCAGATACGCAGTATTTT,CASSDGSDTQYF
TRBV7-2,TRBJ2-1,many,TRBD2,TGTGCCAGCAGCTTAGGCGGGGGGGCTGATAATGAGCAGTTCTTC,CASSLGGGADNEQFF
TRBV27,TRBJ2-5,many,TRBD1,TGTGCCAGCAGTCCGCTGACAGGGGTAGAGACCCAGTACTTC,CASSPLTGVETQYF
TRBV28,TRBJ1-4,few,-,TGTGCCAGCAGTCCATTACATGCAGGGAGGAGTGAAAAACTGTTTTTT,CASSPLHAGRSEKLFF
TRBV12-3/TRBV12-4,TRBJ2-1,many,-,TGTGCCAGCAGTTGGGGGAGCGATGAGCAGTTCTTC,CASSWGSDEQFF
TRBV5-5,TRBJ2-1,few,TRBD2,TGTGCCAGCAGCTTGTACGGGGGGGGGAATGAGCAGTTCTTC,CASSLYGGGNEQFF
TRBV9,TRBJ2-1,many,-,TGTGCCAGCAGCTCCCCTAGCCACAATGAGCAGTTCTTC,CASSSPSHNEQFF
TRBV7-9,TRBJ2-7,many,-,TGTGCCAGCAGCTTCCCCTGGACAGTTGACTACGAGCAGTACTTC,CASSFPWTVDYEQYF
TRBV24-1,TRBJ2-2,many,-,TGTGCCACCAGTGGGGGGATCTGGAACACCGGGGAGCTGTTTTTT,CATSGGIWNTGELFF
TRBV28,TRBJ1-3,-,-,TGTGCCAGCAGTTTGAATCCAGGGGAGGCTGGAAACACCATATATTTT,CASSLNPGEAGNTIYF
TRBV20-1,TRBJ1-2,many,TRBD1,TGCAGTGCTCCGACAGGGCCAACTAACTATGGCTACACCTTC,CSAPTGPTNYGYTF
TRBV11-2,TRBJ2-1,few,TRBD1,TGTGCCAGCAGCGGGGACAGGAAGAATGAGCAGTTCTTC,CASSGDRKNEQFF
TRBV28,TRBJ1-2,-,TRBD1,TGTGCCAGCAGTTTGCCCCGGGACAGGGTGTTTGGCTACACCTTC,CASSLPRDRVFGYTF
TRBV4-3,TRBJ2-1,many,-,TGCGCCAGCAGCCAAGATACGGGGGATGAGCAGTTCTTC,CASSQDTGDEQFF
TRBV9,TRBJ1-6,many,TRBD1,TGTGCCAGCAGCGCGACGACAGGGATTAATTCACCCCTCCACTTT,CASSATTGINSPLHF
TRBV27,TRBJ2-7,-,-,TGTGCCAGCAGTTGGGTCCCTCCCAGGTTGGTGTTCGGGAACGAGCAGTACTTC,CASSWVPPRLVFGNEQYF
TRBV21-1,TRBJ2-3,many,-,TGTGCCAGCAGGGACCCTGGGACAGGGAAAACAGATACGCAGTATTTT,CASRDPGTGKTDTQYF
TRBV19,TRBJ2-1,many,-,TGTGCCAGTAGTATAGAGGACCGGCTACACAATGAGCAGTTCTTC,CASSIEDRLHNEQFF
TRBV29-1,TRBJ1-2,-,-,TGCAGCGTTCTGGGCTGGGATGGCTACACCTTC,CSVLGWDGYTF
TRBV28,TRBJ2-7,few,-,TGTGCCAGCAGCGGCATGTTAGGCGAGCAGTACTTC,CASSGMLGEQYF
TRBV20-1,TRBJ1-6,few,-,TGCAGTGCTAGTTACCAGGTCTATAATTCACCCCTCCACTTT,CSASYQVYNSPLHF
TRBV4-1,TRBJ2-7,many,-,TGCGCCAGCAGCCTTGTTCAAGAGCACGAGCAGTACTTC,CASSLVQEHEQYF
TRBV6-5,TRBJ2-7,many,-,TGTGCCAGCAGCTATGACGGGACAACCCCCTACGAGCAGTACTTC,CASSYDGTTPYEQYF
TRBV20-1,TRBJ2-7,many,TRBD1,TGCAGTGCTAGAGATCGGCAGGGGGCCACCTACGAGCAGTACTTC,CSARDRQGATYEQYF
TRBV9,TRBJ1-6,many,-,TGTGCCAGCAGTTCGAGCTCCTATAATTCACCCCTCCACTTT,CASSSSSYNSPLHF
TRBV29-1,TRBJ2-1,many,-,TGCAGCGTTGTACTGGGCGATGAGCAGTTCTTC,CSVVLGDEQFF
TRBV10-1,TRBJ1-1,few,TRBD1,TGCGCCAGCAGTGAGGGGACGGGACAGCTATCCTCTGAAGCTTTCTTT,CASSEGTGQLSSEAFF
TRBV12-3/TRBV12-4,TRBJ2-1,few,-,TGTGCCAGCAGTTTACCTCGACTAGGGAGCTCCTACAATGAGCAGTTCTTC,CASSLPRLGSSYNEQFF
TRBV27,TRBJ1-5,many,-,TGTGCCAGCAGTTTCGTCGCTGGAAATCAGCCCCAGCATTTT,CASSFVAGNQPQHF
TRBV6-2/TRBV6-3,TRBJ2-7,once,TRBD1,TGTGCCAGCAGCCACCTAGAGGGGGCCAGCTACGAGCAGTACTTC,CASSHLEGASYEQYF
TRBV4-2,TRBJ1-3,many,-,TGTGCCAGCAGCCAAGATCGTGCTAAATCCGGGAGCTCTGGAAACACCATATATTTT,CASSQDRAKSGSSGNTIYF
TRBV28,TRBJ2-3,few,-,TGTGCCAGCAGTTTCCTCCCCGGGTCCCGCACAGATACGCAGTATTTT,CASSFLPGSRTDTQYF
TRBV5-1,TRBJ2-1,many,-,TGCGCCAGCAGCTCCTCCGGGACACGGCGCTACAATGAGCAGTTCTTC,CASSSSGTRRYNEQFF
TRBV12-3/TRBV12-4,TRBJ2-7,-,-,TGTGCCAGCAGTTTAATAGGCACAGTCTACGAGCAGTACTTC,CASSLIGTVYEQYF
TRBV5-1,TRBJ2-5,many,TRBD2,TGCGCCAGCAGCCTGTATCCTAGCGGGGGGGGAGTGGAGACCCAGTACTTC,CASSLYPSGGGVETQYF
TRBV29-1,TRBJ2-1,many,-,TGCAGCGCCAGGGACTCCGGATCCTACAATGAGCAGTTCTTC,CSARDSGSYNEQFF
TRBV7-9,TRBJ2-3,many,TRBD2,TGTGCCAGCAGCTACGGAGCGGGAGCTGCAGATACGCAGTATTTT,CASSYGAGAADTQYF
TRBV28,TRBJ2-7,many,TRBD1,TGTGCCAGCAGTTTATATTCAGGGGGATTCTCCTACGAGCAGTACTTC,CASSLYSGGFSYEQYF
TRBV7-6,TRBJ2-7,-,-,TGTGCCAGCAGCTTAGGAGGGCCGAACTACGAGCAGTACTTC,CASSLGGPNYEQYF
TRBV25-1,TRBJ1-1,many,-,TGTGCCAGCAGTCAAAGGAGCACAGGGAGGCCATTCTTT,CASSQRSTGRPFF
TRBV2,TRBJ2-1,many,TRBD1,TGTGCCAGCACAAAAAATTCGGGACAGGGGAGGTATGAGCAGTTCTTC,CASTKNSGQGRYEQFF
TRBV28,TRBJ1-2,few,-,TGTGCCAGCAGTTTAGGAATTCTGGGGGGCCCCCCCCACTATGGCTACACCTTC,CASSLGILGGPPHYGYTF
TRBV6-4,TRBJ1-1,-,-,TGTGCCAGCAGTGAAGCTTTCGGGGGCACTGAAGCTTTCTTT,CASSEAFGGTEAFF
TRBV7-6,TRBJ2-7,many,-,TGTGCCACCTCGAAGGGAACCTACGAGCAGTACTTC,CATSKGTYEQYF